This T cell receptor (beta chain) was retrieved from a study of cytomegalovirus exposure and HLA in healthy donors. The repertoire was sequenced with immunoSEQ multiplex PCR; TCRdb's copy has only in-frame clones and lacks some. This sample carries approximately 150,000 clones, 87% of them seen once, and the ten largest clones take 4.5% to 5.5%. CDR1 and CDR2 (germline): SQVTM, ANQGSEA. Germline trimming cut 4 bases from V and 0 bases from J; bases unmatched to any gene: 2. There are 14 residues in the CDR3. The sequence was obtained from a man between 18 and 29 years old in good health and CMV-seropositive. The chain links TRBV29-1 to TRBJ1-5; TRBD1 matches at 8 bases. The sample comprised PBMCs. In DNA form, the CDR3 reads TGCAGCGTTGTGACAGGGGATAGCAATCAGCCCCAGCATTTT. Translation: CSVVTGDSNQPQHF.